This T cell receptor beta chain was obtained from a study of cytomegalovirus exposure and HLA in healthy donors. Overall study results and limits: For most subjects, TCR beta sequences were reported to predict HLA-A and HLA-B alleles with accuracy. Most TCR sequences were rare, but some public TCRs occurred in many donors.

Vbeta (60) and Jbeta (13) primers were used in the PCR. As handled by the study authors: Around 80 million unique TCR beta chains, around 10 million of them shared, were counted by a later analysis. The repertoire was sequenced with immunoSEQ multiplex PCR; TCRdb's copy has only in-frame clones and lacks some. V and J calls and clone size are given by that table; D and trimming were obtained from the DNA. The table records 110,000 or so clones, 70% to 85% of them present only once. Turning to this clone: What it binds is not known.

Germline V gives CDR1 SGHAT, CDR2 FQDESV (reference sequence). There are 16 residues in the CDR3. Trimming shortened V by 4 bases and J by 4 bases, and 16 bases separated the two germline ends. Material: PBMCs. V gene TRBV11-1 combines with J gene TRBJ2-2, with D tentatively TRBD1 (6 bases). This receptor was identified in a young woman in good health and CMV-seronegative. This CDR3 reads CASSSLTQGRTGELFF. CDR3 coding DNA: TGTGCCAGCAGCTCTTTAACACAGGGCCGCACCGGGGAGCTGTTTTTT.